The 20 T cell receptor beta chains given below trace back to one sample, sequenced in a study of T cell responses to AZD1222 COVID-19 vaccine. Sequencing used immunoSEQ multiplex PCR; TCRdb keeps in-frame clones, though not all of them. The sample has 130,000 to 150,000 clones; about 92% are singletons. The specimen comprised peripheral blood, sampled 28 days after the second AZD1222 dose. The receptor set was obtained from an adult who received the AZD1222 COVID-19 vaccine.

The chain links TRBV3-1 (or the pseudogene TRBV3-2) to TRBJ2-1, with a possible D match to TRBD2 (6 bases). Trimming left V 1 base short and J 7 bases short, with 14 bases between. From germline, CDR1 is LGHDT and CDR2 YNNKEL (reference sequence). The length of the CDR3 is 15 residues. CDR3 region: CASSQAGTGRNEQFF. CDR3 nucleotide sequence: TGTGCCAGCAGCCAAGCAGGGACTGGAAGGAATGAGCAGTTCTTC.

Only one count was recorded for this clone. V gene TRBV18 combines with J gene TRBJ1-2; unclear D gene. The V gene's germline CDR1 is KGHSH and CDR2 LQKENI. V lost 3 bases and J 2 bases, leaving 7 bases between the germline ends. This CDR3 is 13 amino acids long. This CDR3 is CASSPGPNYGYTF. CDR3 DNA sequence: TGTGCCAGCTCACCGGGTCCCAACTATGGCTACACCTTC.

This sequence joins TRBV29-1 and TRBJ1-1; D call uncertain. This CDR3 region has 18 residues. V was pared by 4 bases and J by 4 bases, with 28 bases between. The germline V gene encodes CDR1 SQVTM and CDR2 ANQGSEA. The CDR3 nucleotides read TGCAGCGTTGTGGGGTATGGATATACAGAGGGTTTTGCCACTGAAGCTTTCTTT. Translated, it gives CSVVGYGYTEGFATEAFF.

The chain is built from TRBV18 and TRBJ2-7, with D possibly matching TRBD1 (5 bases). CDR1 and CDR2 (germline): KGHSH, LQKENI. The CDR3 has 15 amino acids. The V gene lost 3 bases and the J gene lost 4 bases, with 16 bases spanning the gap. Here the CDR3 reads CASSPFGQGEYEQYF. The CDR3 nucleotides read TGTGCCAGCTCACCGTTCGGGCAGGGCGAGTACGAGCAGTACTTC.

This chain connects TRBV25-1 to TRBJ2-1; 8 nucleotides line up with TRBD1. V dropped 4 bases and J dropped 4; count of bases not matched to a gene: 3. The CDR3 covers 14 residues. Germline values: CDR1 MGHDK, CDR2 SYGVNS. CDR3 in amino acids: CASSGGDRYNEQFF. CDR3 in DNA: TGTGCCAGCAGTGGTGGGGACAGGTACAATGAGCAGTTCTTC.

In DNA, the CDR3 is TGTGCCAGCAGTTTCGCTGGGACAGGTAATGAAAAACTGTTTTTT. Protein: CASSFAGTGNEKLFF. The V and J genes are TRBV28 and TRBJ1-4; 8 bases agree with TRBD1. This CDR3 has 15 amino acids. Looked up from germline, CDR1 is MDHEN and CDR2 is SYDVKM. Trimming removed 3 bases from V and 4 bases from J; junction bases left unmatched: 4.

This rearrangement joins TRBV28 to TRBJ2-2, with 10 nucleotides matching TRBD1. Germline-derived CDR1 and CDR2 are MDHEN and SYDVKM. The CDR3 sequence is 16 residues long. V was pared by 5 bases and J by 6 bases, with 9 bases of the junction left unmatched. The CDR3 region is CASSLDRQGAAGELFF. CDR3 in DNA: TGTGCCAGCAGTCTCGATAGACAGGGGGCGGCCGGGGAGCTGTTTTTT.

CDR3 bases: TGTGCCAGCACTCTTGGGACAGCGCACGAAAAACTGTTTTTT. This gives the protein CASTLGTAHEKLFF. This chain uses TRBV7-9 with TRBJ1-4; TRBD1 matches at 7 bases. With 7 bases clipped from V and 8 bases from J, the junction kept 10 bases outside the gene matches. Germline V lookup: CDR1 SEHNR, CDR2 FQNEAQ (reference sequence). The CDR3 consists of 14 residues. The entire variable domain, with the rest obtained from reference TRBV7-9 and TRBJ1-4, is as follows: DTGVSQNPRHKITKRGQNVTFRCDPISEHNRLYWYRQTLGQGPEFLTYFQNEAQLEKSRLLSDRFSAERPKGSFSTLEIQRTEQGDSAMYLCASTLGTAHEKLFFGSGTQLSVL.

This clone has only a few counts. This sequence joins TRBV2 and TRBJ1-3; tentative D call: TRBD1 (6 bases). V lost 5 bases and J 3 bases, leaving 8 bases between the germline ends. CDR1 is SNHLY, CDR2 FYNNEI, per germline. The CDR3 contains 13 residues. The CDR3 sequence is CASSWTVGNTIYF. The CDR3 DNA is TGTGCCAGCAGTTGGACAGTTGGAAACACCATATATTTT.

The J gene is TRBJ2-2, the V gene TRBV24-1, with D hard to call. Per the germline V gene, CDR1 is KGHDR and CDR2 is SFDVKD. This CDR3 has 13 residues. V shed 5 bases and J shed 1 base, with 4 bases lying between them. CDR3 amino acids: CATSAKNTGELFF. The CDR3 nucleotides read TGTGCCACCAGTGCCAAGAACACCGGGGAGCTGTTTTTT.

This chain uses TRBV20-1 with TRBJ2-1; D unresolved. The V gene's germline CDR1 is DFQATT and CDR2 SNEGSKA (reference sequence). The length of the CDR3 is 11 residues. The V end was cut by 4 bases, the J end by 6 bases, with 7 bases between. CDR3 nucleotides: TGCAGTGCTATGGCATTCAATGAGCAGTTCTTC. Amino acid sequence: CSAMAFNEQFF.

V gene TRBV19 combines with J gene TRBJ2-1; the match to TRBD1 covers 9 bases. Trimming took 8 bases from V and 5 from J; bases not matched to a gene: 4. CDR1 is LNHDA, CDR2 SQIVND, per germline (reference sequence). The CDR3 totals 13 residues. CDR3 DNA sequence: TGTGCCAGTGGGACAGGGAATAACAATGAGCAGTTCTTC. Its protein product is CASGTGNNNEQFF.

This chain joins TRBV7-2 and TRBJ1-3; no definite D call. This CDR3 region has 14 residues. The germline V gene encodes CDR1 SGHTA and CDR2 FQGNSA. V was pared by 3 bases and J by 0 bases, with 6 bases between. The CDR3 DNA is TGTGCCAGCAGCTTGTATGACTCTGGAAACACCATATATTTT. As protein: CASSLYDSGNTIYF.

The DNA of the CDR3 is TGTGCCAGCAGCGCCGGGACAGGGGGCGCCGGGAACTATGGCTACACCTTC. It codes for CASSAGTGGAGNYGYTF. J is TRBJ1-2 and V is TRBV9, with TRBD1 matching over 12 bases. Germline assignment: CDR1 SGDLS and CDR2 YYNGEE. The length of the CDR3 is 17 residues. V lost 3 bases, J lost 2 bases, and 8 bases stayed unmatched.

CDR3 sequence reads: CASSPTGGRGYTF. The DNA of the CDR3 is TGCGCCAGCAGCCCAACAGGGGGCCGGGGCTACACCTTC. The J gene is TRBJ1-2, the V gene TRBV5-1, with 9 bases identical to TRBD1. After removal of 4 bases from V and 8 bases from J, the junction contained 6 bases not matched to a gene. Germline V lookup: CDR1 SGHRS, CDR2 YFSETQ. The CDR3 consists of 13 residues.

The V and J genes are TRBV28 and TRBJ1-6; D remains ambiguous. V was shortened by 2 bases and J by 0 bases, with 11 bases between the two germline ends. The CDR3 totals 17 residues. Germline V gene sequence: CDR1 MDHEN, CDR2 SYDVKM. This CDR3 is CASSLGLGLSYNSPLHF. Written as DNA, the CDR3 is TGTGCCAGCAGTTTAGGTTTGGGTCTCTCCTATAATTCACCCCTCCACTTT.

V usage is TRBV19 and J usage is TRBJ2-4; 12 bases line up with TRBD1. Germline lookup yields CDR1 LNHDA and CDR2 SQIVND (reference sequence). The CDR3 is 17 amino acids. V lost 7 bases and J lost 0; bases outside the gene matches: 7. For the CDR3, the DNA is TGTGCCAGTAAGGGGACAGGGGGCCCTTTAGCCAAAAACATTCAGTACTTC. It translates to CASKGTGGPLAKNIQYF. The full variable domain, rest sourced from reference TRBV19 and TRBJ2-4, is DGGITQSPKYLFRKEGQNVTLSCEQNLNHDAMYWYRQDPGQGLRLIYYSQIVNDFQKGDIAEGYSVSREKKESFPLTVTSAQKNPTAFYLCASKGTGGPLAKNIQYFGAGTRLSVL.

The CDR3 sequence: CASSQTSGRADEQFF. The CDR3 nucleotides read TGTGCCAGCAGCCAGACTAGCGGGAGGGCCGATGAGCAGTTCTTC. The chain is built from TRBV28 and TRBJ2-1; 14 bases are shared with TRBD2. The CDR3 is 15 residues long. V was pared by 6 bases and J by 8 bases, with 6 bases of the junction left unmatched. CDR1 and CDR2 from the germline V gene are MDHEN and SYDVKM.

CDR3 DNA: TGCAGCGTTACCCGTCTTCTAGCGGGAAGAGACAATGAGCAGTTCTTC. Its translation: CSVTRLLAGRDNEQFF. V is TRBV29-1 and J is TRBJ2-1; 9 bases line up with TRBD2. The trim removed 5 bases at V and 5 bases at J, leaving 13 bases unmatched. Germline CDR1 SQVTM, CDR2 ANQGSEA. The CDR3 extends over 16 amino acids.

This chain connects TRBV9 to TRBJ1-5; a weak D match, TRBD1 (5 bases). V dropped 0 bases and J dropped 2 bases, with 9 bases sitting between them. CDR1 and CDR2 from the germline V gene are SGDLS and YYNGEE. The CDR3 spans 15 residues. The CDR3 loop reads CASSVGGSGNQPQHF. CDR3 in DNA: TGTGCCAGCAGCGTAGGGGGCTCGGGCAATCAGCCCCAGCATTTT.